In its sample, the clone carrying this T cell receptor beta chain was seen once. The antigen is unknown. This sample is part of a study of cytomegalovirus exposure and HLA in healthy donors. Participants comprised healthy donors of bone marrow. Overall study results and limits: Sequencing depth roughly uniform across donors was assumed in presence/absence analyses. The productive fraction for most TCR beta V segments was about 87% or about 30% in an earlier analysis.

The CDR3 length is 15 residues. V lost 3 bases to trimming and J lost 2 bases, with 11 bases between them. Germline V gives CDR1 SNHLY, CDR2 FYNNEI. Researchers ran the PCR with 60 Vbeta and 13 Jbeta primers. This table comes from immunoSEQ multiplex PCR, and its TCRdb copy is limited to in-frame clones, with some not included. The table has some 130,000 clones, roughly 80% seen once. The sequencing sample was made of PBMCs. The clonotype comes from a woman aged 40 to 49 in good health and CMV-seronegative. This chain connects TRBV2 to TRBJ2-4; no firm D call. CDR3 bases: TGTGCCAGCAGTGAGCAACTCCTAACCAAAAACATTCAGTACTTC. Its translation: CASSEQLLTKNIQYF.